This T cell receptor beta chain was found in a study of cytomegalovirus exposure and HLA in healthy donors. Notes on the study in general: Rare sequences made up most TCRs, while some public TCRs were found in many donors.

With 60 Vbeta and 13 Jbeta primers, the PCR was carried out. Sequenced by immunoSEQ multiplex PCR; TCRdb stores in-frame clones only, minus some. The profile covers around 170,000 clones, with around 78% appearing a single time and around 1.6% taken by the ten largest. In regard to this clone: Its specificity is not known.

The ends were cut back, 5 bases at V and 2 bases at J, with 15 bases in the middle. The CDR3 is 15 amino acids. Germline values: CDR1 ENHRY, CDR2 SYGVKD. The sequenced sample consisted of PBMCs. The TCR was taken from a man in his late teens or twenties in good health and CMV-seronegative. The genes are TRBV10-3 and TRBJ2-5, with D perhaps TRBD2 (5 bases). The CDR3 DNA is TGTGCCATCAGTTACTCGGGAAATCCACAAGAGACCCAGTACTTC. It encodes CAISYSGNPQETQYF.